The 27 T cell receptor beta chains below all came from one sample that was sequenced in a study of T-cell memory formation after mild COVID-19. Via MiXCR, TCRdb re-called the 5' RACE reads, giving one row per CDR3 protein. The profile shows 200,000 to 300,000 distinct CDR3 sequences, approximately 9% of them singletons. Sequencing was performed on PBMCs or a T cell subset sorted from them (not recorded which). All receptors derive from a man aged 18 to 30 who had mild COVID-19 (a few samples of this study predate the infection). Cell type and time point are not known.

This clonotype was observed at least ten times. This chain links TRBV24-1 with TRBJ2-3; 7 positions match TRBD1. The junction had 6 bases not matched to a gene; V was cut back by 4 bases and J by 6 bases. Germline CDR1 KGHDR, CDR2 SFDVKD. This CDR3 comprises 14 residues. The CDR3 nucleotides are TGTGCCACCAGTGAGCGACAGGGATGGGATACGCAGTATTTT. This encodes CATSERQGWDTQYF.

CDR3 nucleotide sequence: TGCAGTGCTATCCCGCGAACAGGGGGCGGATTTGGCTACACCTTC. The encoded protein is CSAIPRTGGGFGYTF. The chain joins TRBV20-1 to TRBJ1-2; TRBD1 aligns across 9 bases. This CDR3 spans 15 amino acids. Germline V lookup: CDR1 DFQATT, CDR2 SNEGSKA (reference sequence). V lost 4 bases and J lost 7; bases outside the gene matches: 13.

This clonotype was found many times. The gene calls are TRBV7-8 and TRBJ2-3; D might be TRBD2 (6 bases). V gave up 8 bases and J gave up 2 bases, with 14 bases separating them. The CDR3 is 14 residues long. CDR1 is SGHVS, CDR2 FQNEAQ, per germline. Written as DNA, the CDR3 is TGTGCCAGCGGGGCCGGGGGACTCACAGATACGCAGTATTTT. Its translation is CASGAGGLTDTQYF.

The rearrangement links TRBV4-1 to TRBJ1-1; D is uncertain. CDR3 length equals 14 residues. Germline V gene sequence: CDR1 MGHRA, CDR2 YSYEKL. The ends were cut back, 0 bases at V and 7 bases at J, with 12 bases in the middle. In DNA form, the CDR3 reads TGCGCCAGCAGCCAAGAACCAATGGGGTATGAAGCTTTCTTT. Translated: CASSQEPMGYEAFF.

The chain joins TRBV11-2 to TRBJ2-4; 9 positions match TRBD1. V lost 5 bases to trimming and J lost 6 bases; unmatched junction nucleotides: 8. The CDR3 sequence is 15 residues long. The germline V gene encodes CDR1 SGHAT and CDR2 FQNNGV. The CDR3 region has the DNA TGTGCCAGCAGCGTAAGGACAGGGGACGGAAACATTCAGTACTTC. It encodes CASSVRTGDGNIQYF.

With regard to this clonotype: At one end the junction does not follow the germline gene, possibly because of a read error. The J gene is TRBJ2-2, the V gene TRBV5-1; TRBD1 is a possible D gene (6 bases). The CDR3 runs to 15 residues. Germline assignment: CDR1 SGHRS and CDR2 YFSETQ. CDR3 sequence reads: CASSSRGGEHRGNLF. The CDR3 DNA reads TGCGCCAGCAGCTCCCGAGGGGGAGAGCACCGGGGAAACCTTTTT. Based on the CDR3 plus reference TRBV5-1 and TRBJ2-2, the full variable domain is KAGVTQTPRYLIKTRGQQVTLSCSPISGHRSVSWYQQTPGQGLQFLFEYFSETQRNKGNFPGRFSGRQFSNSRSEMNVSTLELGDSALYLCASSSRGGEHRGNLFGEGSRLTVL.

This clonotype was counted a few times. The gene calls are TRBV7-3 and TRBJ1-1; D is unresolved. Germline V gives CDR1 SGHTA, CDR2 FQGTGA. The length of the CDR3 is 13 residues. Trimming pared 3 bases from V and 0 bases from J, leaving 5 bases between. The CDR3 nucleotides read TGTGCCAGCAGCTTCATGATGAACACTGAAGCTTTCTTT. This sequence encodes CASSFMMNTEAFF.

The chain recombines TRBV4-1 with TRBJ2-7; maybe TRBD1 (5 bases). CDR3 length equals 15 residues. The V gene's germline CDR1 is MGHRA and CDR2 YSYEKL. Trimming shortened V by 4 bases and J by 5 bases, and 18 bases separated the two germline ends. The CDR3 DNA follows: TGCGCCAGCAGCCTTACCGCCGACCAGGGCGACGAGCAGTACTTC. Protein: CASSLTADQGDEQYF.

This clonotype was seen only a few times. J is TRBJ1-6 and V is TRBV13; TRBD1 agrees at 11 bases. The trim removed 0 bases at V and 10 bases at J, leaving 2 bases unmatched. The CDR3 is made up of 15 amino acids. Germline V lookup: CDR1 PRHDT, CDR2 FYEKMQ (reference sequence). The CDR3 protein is CASSLGGQGVSPLHF. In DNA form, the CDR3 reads TGTGCCAGCAGCTTAGGGGGACAGGGGGTGTCACCCCTCCACTTT. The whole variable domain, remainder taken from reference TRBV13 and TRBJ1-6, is AAGVIQSPRHLIKEKRETATLKCYPIPRHDTVYWYQQGPGQDPQFLISFYEKMQSDKGSIPDRFSAQQFSDYHSELNMSSLELGDSALYFCASSLGGQGVSPLHFGNGTRLTVT.

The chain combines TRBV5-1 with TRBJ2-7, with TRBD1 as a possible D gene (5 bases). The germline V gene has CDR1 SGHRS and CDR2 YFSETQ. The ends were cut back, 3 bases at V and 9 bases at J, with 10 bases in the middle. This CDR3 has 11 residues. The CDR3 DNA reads TGCGCCAGCAGCTCCAAGGGGTTGCAGTACGTC. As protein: CASSSKGLQYV.

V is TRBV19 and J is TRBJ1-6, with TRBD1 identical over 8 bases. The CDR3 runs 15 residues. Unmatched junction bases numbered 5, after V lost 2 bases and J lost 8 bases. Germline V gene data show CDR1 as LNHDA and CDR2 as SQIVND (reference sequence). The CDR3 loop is CASSISGGAYSPLHF. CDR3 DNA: TGTGCCAGTAGTATATCAGGGGGCGCATATTCACCCCTCCACTTT. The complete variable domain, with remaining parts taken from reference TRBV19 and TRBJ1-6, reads DGGITQSPKYLFRKEGQNVTLSCEQNLNHDAMYWYRQDPGQGLRLIYYSQIVNDFQKGDIAEGYSVSREKKESFPLTVTSAQKNPTAFYLCASSISGGAYSPLHFGNGTRLTVT.

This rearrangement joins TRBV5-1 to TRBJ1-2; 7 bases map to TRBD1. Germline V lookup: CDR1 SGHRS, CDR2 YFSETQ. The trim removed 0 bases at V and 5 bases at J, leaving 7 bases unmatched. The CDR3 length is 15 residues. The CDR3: CASSLVPGTEYGYTF. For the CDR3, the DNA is TGCGCCAGCAGCTTGGTCCCCGGGACAGAATATGGCTACACCTTC.

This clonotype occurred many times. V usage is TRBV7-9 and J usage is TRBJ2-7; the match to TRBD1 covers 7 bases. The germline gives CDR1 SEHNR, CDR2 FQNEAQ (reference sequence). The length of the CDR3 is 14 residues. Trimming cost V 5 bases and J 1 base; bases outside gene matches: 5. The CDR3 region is CASSPRDRSYEQYF. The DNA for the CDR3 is TGTGCCAGCAGCCCCAGGGACAGATCCTACGAGCAGTACTTC.

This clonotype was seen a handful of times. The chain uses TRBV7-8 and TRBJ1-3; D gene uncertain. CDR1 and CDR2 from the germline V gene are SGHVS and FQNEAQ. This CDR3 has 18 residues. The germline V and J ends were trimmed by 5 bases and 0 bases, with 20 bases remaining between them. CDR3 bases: TGTGCCAGCAGCCCCCGACGCCATGACACTCGCTCTGGAAACACCATATATTTT. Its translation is CASSPRRHDTRSGNTIYF.

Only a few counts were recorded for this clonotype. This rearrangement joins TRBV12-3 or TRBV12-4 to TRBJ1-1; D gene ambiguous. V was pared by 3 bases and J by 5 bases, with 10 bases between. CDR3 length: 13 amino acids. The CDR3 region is CASSLPSGTEAFF. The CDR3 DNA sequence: TGTGCCAGCAGTTTGCCCTCGGGGACTGAAGCTTTCTTT.

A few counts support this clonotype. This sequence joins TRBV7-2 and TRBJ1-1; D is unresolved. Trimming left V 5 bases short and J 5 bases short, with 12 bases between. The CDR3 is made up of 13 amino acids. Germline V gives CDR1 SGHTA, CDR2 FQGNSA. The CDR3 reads CASSPYDGTEAFF. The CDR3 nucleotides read TGTGCCAGCAGCCCGTATGACGGGACTGAAGCTTTCTTT.

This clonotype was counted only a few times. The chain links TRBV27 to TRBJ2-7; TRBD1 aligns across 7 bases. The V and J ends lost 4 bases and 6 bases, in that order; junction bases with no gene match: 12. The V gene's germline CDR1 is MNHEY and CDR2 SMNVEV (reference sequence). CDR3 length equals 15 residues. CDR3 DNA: TGTGCCAGCAGTTCCAACGCACAGGGGATCGGCGAGCAGTACGTC. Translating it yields CASSSNAQGIGEQYV.

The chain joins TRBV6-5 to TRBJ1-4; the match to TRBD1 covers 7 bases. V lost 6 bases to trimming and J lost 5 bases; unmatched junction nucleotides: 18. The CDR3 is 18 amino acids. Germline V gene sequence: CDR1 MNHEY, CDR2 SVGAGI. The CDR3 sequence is CASRLTGTSFGINEKLFF. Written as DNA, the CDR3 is TGTGCCAGCAGGCTGACAGGGACCAGTTTCGGGATAAATGAAAAACTGTTTTTT.

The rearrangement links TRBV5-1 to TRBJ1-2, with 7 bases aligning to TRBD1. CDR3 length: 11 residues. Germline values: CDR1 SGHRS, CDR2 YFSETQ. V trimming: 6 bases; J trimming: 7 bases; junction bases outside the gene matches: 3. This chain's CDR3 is CASTGGSGYTF. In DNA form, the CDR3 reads TGCGCCAGCACAGGGGGAAGTGGCTACACCTTC.

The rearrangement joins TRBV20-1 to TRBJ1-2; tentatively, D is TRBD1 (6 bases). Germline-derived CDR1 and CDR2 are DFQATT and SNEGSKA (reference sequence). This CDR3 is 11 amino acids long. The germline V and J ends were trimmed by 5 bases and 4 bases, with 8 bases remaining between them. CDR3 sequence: CSARGGYGYTF. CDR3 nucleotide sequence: TGCAGTGCTCGAGGGGGCTATGGCTACACCTTC.

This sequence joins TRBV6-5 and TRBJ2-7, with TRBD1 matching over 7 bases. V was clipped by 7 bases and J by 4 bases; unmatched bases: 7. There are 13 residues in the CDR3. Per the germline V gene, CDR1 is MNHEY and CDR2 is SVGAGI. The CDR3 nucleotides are TGTGCCAGCAATAGGGGGCACAATTACGAGCAGTACTTC. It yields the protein CASNRGHNYEQYF.

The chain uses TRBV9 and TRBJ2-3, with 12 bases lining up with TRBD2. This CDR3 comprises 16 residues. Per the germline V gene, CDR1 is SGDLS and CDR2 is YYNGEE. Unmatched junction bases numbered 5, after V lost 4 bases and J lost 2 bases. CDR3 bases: TGTGCCAGCAGCACCTCTAGCGGGGGGGTCACAGATACGCAGTATTTT. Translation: CASSTSSGGVTDTQYF.

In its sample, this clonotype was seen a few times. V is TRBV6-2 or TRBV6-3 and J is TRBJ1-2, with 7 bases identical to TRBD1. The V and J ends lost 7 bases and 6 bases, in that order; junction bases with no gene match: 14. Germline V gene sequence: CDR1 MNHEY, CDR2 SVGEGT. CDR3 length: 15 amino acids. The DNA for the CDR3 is TGTGCCAGCACCCCTAGGCCGACAGGGTTGGATGGCTACACCTTC. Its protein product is CASTPRPTGLDGYTF.

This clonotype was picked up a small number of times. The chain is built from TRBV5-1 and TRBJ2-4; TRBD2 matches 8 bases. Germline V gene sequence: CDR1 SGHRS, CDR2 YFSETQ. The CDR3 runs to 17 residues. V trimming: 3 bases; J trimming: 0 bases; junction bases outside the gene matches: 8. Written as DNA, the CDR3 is TGCGCCAGCAGCTCTACTAGCGGTAGCTTAGCCAAAAACATTCAGTACTTC. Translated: CASSSTSGSLAKNIQYF.

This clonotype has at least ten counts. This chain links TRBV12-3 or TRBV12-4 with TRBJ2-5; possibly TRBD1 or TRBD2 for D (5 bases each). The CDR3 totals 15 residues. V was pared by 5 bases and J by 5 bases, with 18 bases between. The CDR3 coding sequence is TGTGCCAGCAGTCTCCACCGGGGCGGAGGCGAGACCCAGTACTTC. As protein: CASSLHRGGGETQYF.

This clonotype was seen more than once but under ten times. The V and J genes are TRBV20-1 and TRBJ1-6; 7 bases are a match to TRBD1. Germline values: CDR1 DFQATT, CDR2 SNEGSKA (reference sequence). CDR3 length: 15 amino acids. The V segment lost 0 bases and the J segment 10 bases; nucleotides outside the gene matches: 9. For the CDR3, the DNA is TGCAGTGCTAGAGACGTTAGACAGGGTGGGTCACCCCTCCACTTT. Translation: CSARDVRQGGSPLHF.

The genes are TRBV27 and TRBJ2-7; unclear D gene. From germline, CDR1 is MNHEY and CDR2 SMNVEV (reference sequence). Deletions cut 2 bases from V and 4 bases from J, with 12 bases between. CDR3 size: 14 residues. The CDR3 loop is CASSLLGPPYEQYV. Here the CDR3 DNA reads TGTGCCAGCAGTTTACTCGGTCCGCCTTACGAGCAGTACGTC.